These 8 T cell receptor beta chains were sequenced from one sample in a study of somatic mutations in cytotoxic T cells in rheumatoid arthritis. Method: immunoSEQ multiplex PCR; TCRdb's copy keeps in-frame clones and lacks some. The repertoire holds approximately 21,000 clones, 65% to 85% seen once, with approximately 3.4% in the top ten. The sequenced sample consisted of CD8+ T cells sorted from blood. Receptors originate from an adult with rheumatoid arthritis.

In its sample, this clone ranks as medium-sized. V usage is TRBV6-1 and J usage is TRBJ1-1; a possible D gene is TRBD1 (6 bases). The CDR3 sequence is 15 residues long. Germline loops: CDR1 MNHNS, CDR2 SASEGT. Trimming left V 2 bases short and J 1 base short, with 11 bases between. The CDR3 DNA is TGTGCCAGCAGTGAATGGTACAGGGCGAACACTGAAGCTTTCTTT. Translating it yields CASSEWYRANTEAFF.

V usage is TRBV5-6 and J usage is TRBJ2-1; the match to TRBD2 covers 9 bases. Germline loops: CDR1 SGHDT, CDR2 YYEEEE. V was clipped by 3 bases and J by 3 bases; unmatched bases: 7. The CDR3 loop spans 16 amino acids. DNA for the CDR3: TGTGCCAGCAGCTACGGACTAGCGATCAGCTACAATGAGCAGTTCTTC. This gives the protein CASSYGLAISYNEQFF.

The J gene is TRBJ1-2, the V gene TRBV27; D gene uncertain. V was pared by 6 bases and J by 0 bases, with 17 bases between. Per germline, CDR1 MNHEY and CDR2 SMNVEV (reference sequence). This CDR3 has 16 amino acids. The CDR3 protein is CASRHLPRSANYGYTF. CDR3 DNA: TGTGCCAGCAGACACCTCCCCCGGTCGGCTAACTATGGCTACACCTTC.

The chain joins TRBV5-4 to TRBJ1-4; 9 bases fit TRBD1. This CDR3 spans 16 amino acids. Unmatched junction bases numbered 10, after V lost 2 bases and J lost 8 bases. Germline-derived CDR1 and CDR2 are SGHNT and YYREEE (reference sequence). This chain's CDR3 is CASSLTPGTGREKLFF. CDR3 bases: TGTGCCAGCAGCTTAACTCCCGGGACAGGGCGGGAAAAACTGTTTTTT.

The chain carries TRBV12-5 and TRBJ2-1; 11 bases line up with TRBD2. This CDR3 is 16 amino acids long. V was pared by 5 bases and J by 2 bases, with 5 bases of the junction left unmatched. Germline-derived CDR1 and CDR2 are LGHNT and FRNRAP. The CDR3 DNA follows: TGTGCTAGTGGTACCCGACTAGCGGGGCCCTACAATGAGCAGTTCTTC. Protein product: CASGTRLAGPYNEQFF.

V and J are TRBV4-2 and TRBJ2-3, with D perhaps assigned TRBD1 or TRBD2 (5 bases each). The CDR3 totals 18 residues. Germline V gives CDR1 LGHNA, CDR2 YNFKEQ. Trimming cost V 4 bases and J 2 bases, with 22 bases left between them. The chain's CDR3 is CASSRYNSPGPITDTQYF. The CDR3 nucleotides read TGTGCCAGCAGCCGCTATAATTCGCCGGGACCAATCACAGATACGCAGTATTTT.

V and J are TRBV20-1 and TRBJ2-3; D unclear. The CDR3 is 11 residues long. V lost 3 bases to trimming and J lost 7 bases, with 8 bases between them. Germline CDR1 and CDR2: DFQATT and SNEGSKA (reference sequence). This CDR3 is CSASRLYTQYF. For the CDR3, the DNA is TGCAGTGCTAGTCGACTTTATACGCAGTATTTT.

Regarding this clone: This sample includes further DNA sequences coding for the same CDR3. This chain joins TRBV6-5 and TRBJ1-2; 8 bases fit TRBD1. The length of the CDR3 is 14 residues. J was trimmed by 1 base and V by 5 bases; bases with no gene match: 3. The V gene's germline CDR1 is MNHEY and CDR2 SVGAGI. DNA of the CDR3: TGTGCCAGCAGTCCCGGACAGGGTAACTATGGCTACACCTTC. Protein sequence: CASSPGQGNYGYTF.